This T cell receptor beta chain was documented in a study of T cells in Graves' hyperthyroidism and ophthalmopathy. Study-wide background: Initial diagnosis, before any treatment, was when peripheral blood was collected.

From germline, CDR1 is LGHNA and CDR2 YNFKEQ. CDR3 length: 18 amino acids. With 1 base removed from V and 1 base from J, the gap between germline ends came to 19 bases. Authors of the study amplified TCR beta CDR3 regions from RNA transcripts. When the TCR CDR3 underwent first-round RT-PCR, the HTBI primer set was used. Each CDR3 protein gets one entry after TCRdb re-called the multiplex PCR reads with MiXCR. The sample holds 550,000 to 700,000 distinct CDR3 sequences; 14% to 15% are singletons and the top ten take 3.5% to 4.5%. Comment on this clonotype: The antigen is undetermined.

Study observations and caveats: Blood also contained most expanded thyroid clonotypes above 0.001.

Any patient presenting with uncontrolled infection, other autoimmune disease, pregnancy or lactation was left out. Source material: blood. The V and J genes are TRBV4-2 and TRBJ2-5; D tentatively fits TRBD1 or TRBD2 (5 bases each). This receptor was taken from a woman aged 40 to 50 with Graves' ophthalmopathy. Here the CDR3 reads CASSQVGGTGTSQETQYF. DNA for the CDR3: TGTGCCAGCAGCCAAGTGGGTGGTACCGGGACCAGCCAAGAGACCCAGTACTTC.